Below are 8 T cell receptor beta chains sequenced from a single sample in a study of OX40 agonist ivuxolimab in advanced cancers. Sequencing was performed with immunoSEQ multiplex PCR; in TCRdb, only in-frame clones are kept and a portion is missing. Among fewer than 90,000 clones, about 88% were seen once, and the ten largest hold approximately 0.26%. The sequences come from CD4+ or CD8+ T cells sorted from blood, collected in a trial of the OX40 agonist ivuxolimab. These receptors all stem from an adult with an advanced solid tumor such as melanoma, head and neck, liver or kidney cancer.

J is TRBJ2-7 and V is TRBV14, with 9 bases identical to TRBD2. CDR1 and CDR2 from the germline V gene are SGHDN and FVKESK. The V segment lost 0 bases and the J segment 2 bases; nucleotides outside the gene matches: 2. The CDR3 has 15 residues. In nucleotides, the CDR3 is TGTGCCAGCAGCCAAGAGCGGGGGGGCCCCTACGAGCAGTACTTC. Protein sequence: CASSQERGGPYEQYF. The complete variable domain, with remaining parts taken from reference TRBV14 and TRBJ2-7, reads EAGVTQFPSHSVIEKGQTVTLRCDPISGHDNLYWYRRVMGKEIKFLLHFVKESKQDESGMPNNRFLAERTGGTYSTLKVQPAELEDSGVYFCASSQERGGPYEQYFGPGTRLTVT.

The chain carries TRBV6-1 and TRBJ1-3; D unresolved. Per germline, CDR1 MNHNS and CDR2 SASEGT. CDR3 length: 15 residues. The V gene lost 7 bases and the J gene lost 2 bases, with 15 bases spanning the gap. The CDR3: CASITAGSPGNTIYF. DNA for the CDR3: TGTGCCAGCATTACAGCCGGAAGCCCTGGAAACACCATATATTTT.

Here the CDR3 reads CASSPLDRVNTEAFF. CDR3 coding DNA: TGTGCCAGCTCACCTCTTGACAGGGTGAACACTGAAGCTTTCTTT. The V gene is TRBV18, the J gene TRBJ1-1; 7 bases are shared with TRBD1. V shed 3 bases and J 0 bases; nucleotides not matched to a gene: 4. The germline V gene has CDR1 KGHSH and CDR2 LQKENI. The CDR3 is made up of 15 amino acids.

The genes are TRBV30 and TRBJ2-3; D unclear. With 0 bases removed from V and 6 bases from J, the gap between germline ends came to 4 bases. Germline lookup yields CDR1 GTSNPN and CDR2 SVGIG (reference sequence). The CDR3 contains 11 residues. This chain's CDR3 is CAWSVPDTQYF. CDR3 bases: TGTGCCTGGAGTGTACCTGATACGCAGTATTTT.

J is TRBJ2-2 and V is TRBV10-3; tentatively, D is TRBD1 (6 bases). Germline V gives CDR1 ENHRY, CDR2 SYGVKD. CDR3 size: 15 residues. Trimming pared 4 bases from V and 3 bases from J, leaving 12 bases between. The CDR3 loop reads CAISGTGSDTGELFF. The CDR3 region has the DNA TGTGCCATCAGTGGAACAGGGTCAGACACCGGGGAGCTGTTTTTT.

The chain uses TRBV10-1 and TRBJ1-1, with D maybe TRBD1 (5 bases). Between the trimmed V and J ends, which lost 3 bases and 4 bases, there was a span of 15 bases. CDR3 length: 15 residues. CDR1 is WNHNN, CDR2 SYGVQD, per germline (reference sequence). The CDR3 protein is CASSDPGQRGTEAFF. CDR3 DNA: TGCGCCAGCAGTGACCCAGGCCAAAGGGGCACTGAAGCTTTCTTT.

The rearrangement links TRBV6-4 to TRBJ1-2; D is possibly TRBD1 (5 bases). Trimming pared 5 bases from V and 6 bases from J, leaving 13 bases between. Germline assignment: CDR1 MRHNA and CDR2 SNTAGT. The CDR3 runs to 13 residues. The CDR3 spells CASSSVWGDGYTF. CDR3 bases: TGTGCCAGCAGTTCCGTGTGGGGGGATGGCTACACCTTC.

The CDR3 bases are TGTGCCAGCAGTGCGGACCTTGAAGCTTTCTTT. This translates into CASSADLEAFF. This rearrangement joins TRBV2 to TRBJ1-1; D uncertain. The CDR3 totals 11 residues. Germline lookup yields CDR1 SNHLY and CDR2 FYNNEI. V lost 4 bases and J 7 bases, leaving 7 bases between the germline ends.